This T cell receptor (beta chain) was documented in a study of graft-versus-host responses after intestinal transplantation (dated by TCRdb to the early 2020s). About the investigation overall: The transplants that recipients received were multivisceral, liver-intestinal, or isolated intestinal. Every recipient was given anti-thymocyte globulin induction, then maintenance tacrolimus and steroids for around three years. After intestinal transplantation, graft-versus-host and host-versus-graft alloreactive T cell clones were followed in the graft, circulation and bone marrow using bulk TCR-beta CDR3 sequencing. To identify alloreactive clones, pre-transplant mixed lymphocyte reaction products were sequenced and compared with unstimulated pre-transplant donor and recipient T cells. The cohort enrolled some 23 intestinal transplant recipients, one of whom was a retransplant, and a few patients without pretransplant specimens were excluded. A peak of at least 4% donor T cells among recipient peripheral blood mononuclear cells was the definition used for donor T cell macrochimerism. Instead of going to the commercial service, samples from a few later patients were sequenced in-house on an Illumina MiSeq and processed with MiXCR. Summary of the overall study and its limitations: Conclusions were limited by the relatively low number and heterogeneity of intestinal transplant patients. GvH clones were detected in recipient bone marrow, and some of these GvH clones were observed earlier in ileal mucosa or blood, consistent with an intestinal mucosal origin. In the allografts of patients with donor T cell macrochimerism, GvH to HvG T cell clonal ratios were high. Early after transplant, peak levels of circulating GvH clones were found to be associated with declines in HvG clones.

Blood samples were collected up to 4 times in the first month after transplant and then at least monthly when available. Regarding this clone: Which antigen it targets is not known. Nothing much larger sits one base from this clone, and base qualities are not available.

Libraries came from the immunoSEQ multiplex PCR assay. For most patients, genomic DNA was subjected to high-throughput TCR-beta CDR3 sequencing by Adaptive Biotechnologies. In the original analysis: TCR sequencing data were retrieved from Adaptive's ImmunoSEQ software for some 19 patients, whereas three other patients were processed with MiXCR and VDJtools. CDR3 nucleotide sequences shared between donor and recipient were removed because their origin could not be assigned. Alloreactive clones required at least 2-fold expansion over unstimulated cells and minimum CFSE-low frequency of 0.002% (template counts) or 0.001% (read counts). Clones detected in sequenced pre-transplant spleen, lymph node, or MLR CFSE-low populations of the donor or recipient were defined as mappable. Cumulative frequency of alloreactive clones was calculated as a percentage of all sequences weighted by copy number. Imported from immuneACCESS, the table was reduced by TCRdb to in-frame sequences with V and J called. These copies leave out some clones; in studies compared against another copy, an unresolved V gene accounts for under half, and the cause of the remainder is not known. V, J and clone size were drawn from that table, and D and trimming were deduced from the DNA. Present in this sample are approximately 28,000 clones, about 85% of which were seen just once. The ten largest clones take up roughly 11% of the sample.

Sequenced here: PBMCs, sampled about 460 days after intestinal transplantation. This clonotype was obtained from a human patient who received an intestinal transplant, so some T cells may come from the graft donor.

At the DNA level, the sequence is TGCGCCAGCAGCCAAGCTTGGGGCACTGAAGCTTTCTTT. Translated, this is CASSQAWGTEAFF. This receptor chain uses TRBV4-3 and TRBJ1-1, with the D gene uncertain. V is clipped by 1 base and J by 4 bases, and the sequence between their germline boundaries is 7 bases long. For CDR1 and CDR2, the germline V gene lists LGHNA and YSLEER. CDR3 length: 13 amino acids, cysteine to phenylalanine. Here the CDR3 DNA is all that survives: 39 bases in frame from base 1.